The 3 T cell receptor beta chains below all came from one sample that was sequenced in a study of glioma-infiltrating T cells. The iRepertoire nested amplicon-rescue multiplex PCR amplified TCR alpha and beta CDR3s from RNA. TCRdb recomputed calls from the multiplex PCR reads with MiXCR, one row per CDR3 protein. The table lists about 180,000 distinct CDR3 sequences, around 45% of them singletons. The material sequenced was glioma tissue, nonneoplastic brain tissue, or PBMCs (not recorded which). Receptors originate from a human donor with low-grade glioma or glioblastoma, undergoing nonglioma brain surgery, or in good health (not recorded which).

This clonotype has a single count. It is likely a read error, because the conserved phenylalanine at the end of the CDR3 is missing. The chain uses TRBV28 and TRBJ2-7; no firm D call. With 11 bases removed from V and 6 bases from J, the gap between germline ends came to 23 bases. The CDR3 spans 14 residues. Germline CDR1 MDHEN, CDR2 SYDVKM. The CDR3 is CASGGESYRREQYC. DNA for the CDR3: TGTGCCTCGGGTGGTGAGTCTTACCGTCGCGAGCAGTACTGC.

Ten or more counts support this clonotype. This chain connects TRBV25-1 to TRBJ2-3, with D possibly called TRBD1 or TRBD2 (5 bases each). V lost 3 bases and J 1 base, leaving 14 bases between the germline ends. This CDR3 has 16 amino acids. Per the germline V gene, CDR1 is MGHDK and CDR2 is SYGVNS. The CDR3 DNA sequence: TGTGCCAGCAGTGACCCCAAGAGGGGAGGCACAGATACGCAGTATTTT. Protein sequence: CASSDPKRGGTDTQYF.

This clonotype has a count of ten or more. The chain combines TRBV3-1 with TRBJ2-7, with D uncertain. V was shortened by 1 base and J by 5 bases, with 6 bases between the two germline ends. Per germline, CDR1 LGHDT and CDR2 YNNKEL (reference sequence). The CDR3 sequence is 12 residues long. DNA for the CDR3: TGTGCCAGCAGCCAAGTTCTGAACGAGCAGTACTTC. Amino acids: CASSQVLNEQYF.